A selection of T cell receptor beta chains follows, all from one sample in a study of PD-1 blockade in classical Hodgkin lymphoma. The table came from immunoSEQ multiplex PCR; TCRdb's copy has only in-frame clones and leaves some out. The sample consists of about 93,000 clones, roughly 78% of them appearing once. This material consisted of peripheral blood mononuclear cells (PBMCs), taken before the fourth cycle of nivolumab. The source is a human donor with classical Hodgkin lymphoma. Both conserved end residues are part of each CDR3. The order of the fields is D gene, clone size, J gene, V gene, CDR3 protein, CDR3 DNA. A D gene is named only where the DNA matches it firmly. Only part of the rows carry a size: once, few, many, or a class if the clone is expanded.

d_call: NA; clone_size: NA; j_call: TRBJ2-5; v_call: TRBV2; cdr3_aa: CASSEDRMYETQYF; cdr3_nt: TGTGCCAGCAGTGAAGACAGGATGTATGAGACCCAGTACTTC
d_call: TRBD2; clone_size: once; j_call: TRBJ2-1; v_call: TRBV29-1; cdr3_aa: CSVSGTSGGDPNEQFF; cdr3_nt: TGCAGCGTTTCGGGGACTAGCGGGGGGGACCCCAATGAGCAGTTCTTC
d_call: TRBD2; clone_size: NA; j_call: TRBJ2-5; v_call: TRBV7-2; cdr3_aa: CASSHSGETQETQYF; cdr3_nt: TGTGCCAGCAGCCATAGCGGGGAAACACAAGAGACCCAGTACTTC
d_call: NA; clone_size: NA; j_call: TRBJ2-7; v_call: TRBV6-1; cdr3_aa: CASSAGGQESYEQYF; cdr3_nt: TGTGCCAGCAGTGCGGGGGGACAGGAGTCCTACGAGCAGTACTTC
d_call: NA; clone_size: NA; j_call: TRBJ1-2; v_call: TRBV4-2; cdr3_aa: CASSQEEGANYGYTF; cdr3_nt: TGTGCCAGCAGCCAAGAGGAGGGGGCTAACTATGGCTACACCTTC
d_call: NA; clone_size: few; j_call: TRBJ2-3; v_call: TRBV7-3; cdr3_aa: CASSLEGYTDTQYF; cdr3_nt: TGTGCCAGCAGCTTAGAGGGGTACACAGATACGCAGTATTTT
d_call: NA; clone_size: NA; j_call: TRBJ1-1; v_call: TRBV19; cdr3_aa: CASSGFEAFF; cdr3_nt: TGTGCCAGTAGTGGGTTTGAAGCTTTCTTT
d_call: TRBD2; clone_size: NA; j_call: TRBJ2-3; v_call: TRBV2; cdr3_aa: CASKGTETSGSPYTQYF; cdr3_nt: TGTGCCAGCAAAGGGACTGAGACTAGCGGGAGTCCCTATACGCAGTATTTT
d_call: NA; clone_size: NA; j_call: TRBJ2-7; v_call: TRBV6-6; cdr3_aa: CASSYLGLPSDEQYF; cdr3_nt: TGTGCCAGCAGTTACCTGGGACTCCCCTCCGACGAGCAGTACTTC
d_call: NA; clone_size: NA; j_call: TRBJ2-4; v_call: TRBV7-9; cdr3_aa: CASGDRIQYF; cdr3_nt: TGTGCCAGTGGGGATCGGATTCAGTACTTC
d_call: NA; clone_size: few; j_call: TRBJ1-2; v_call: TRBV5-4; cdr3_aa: CASSTEQGAGTF; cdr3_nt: TGTGCCAGCAGCACGGAACAGGGAGCTGGGACCTTC
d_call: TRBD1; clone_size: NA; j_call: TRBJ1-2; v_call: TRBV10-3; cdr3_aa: CAISEDRVGGYTF; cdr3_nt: TGTGCCATCAGTGAGGACAGGGTGGGTGGCTACACCTTC
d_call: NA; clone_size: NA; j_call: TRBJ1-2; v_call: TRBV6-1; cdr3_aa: CASSDSSYGYTF; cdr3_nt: TGTGCCAGCAGTGATTCTAGTTATGGCTACACCTTC
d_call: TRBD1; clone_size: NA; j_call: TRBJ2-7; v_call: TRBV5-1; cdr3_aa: CASSSGTGSYEQYF; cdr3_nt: TGCGCCAGCAGCTCCGGGACAGGGTCCTACGAGCAGTACTTC
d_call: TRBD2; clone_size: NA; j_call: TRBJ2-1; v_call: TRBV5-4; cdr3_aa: CASSQTSGGYNEQFF; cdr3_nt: TGTGCCAGCAGCCAGACTAGCGGGGGATACAATGAGCAGTTCTTC
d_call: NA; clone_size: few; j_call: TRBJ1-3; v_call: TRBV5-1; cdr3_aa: CASSSGNTIYF; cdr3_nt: TGCGCCAGCAGCTCTGGAAACACCATATATTTT
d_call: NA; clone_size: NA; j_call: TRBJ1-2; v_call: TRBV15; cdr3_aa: CATSRGGASYGYTF; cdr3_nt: TGTGCCACCAGCAGAGGGGGGGCCTCCTATGGCTACACCTTC
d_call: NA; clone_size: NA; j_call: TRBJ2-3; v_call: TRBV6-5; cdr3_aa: CASRSGSRRDTQYF; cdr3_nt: TGTGCCAGCCGTTCCGGGTCGCGGCGAGATACGCAGTATTTT
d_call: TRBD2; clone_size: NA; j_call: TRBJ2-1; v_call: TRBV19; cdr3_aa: CASSMASGSSYNEQFF; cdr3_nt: TGTGCCAGTAGTATGGCTAGCGGAAGCTCCTACAATGAGCAGTTCTTC
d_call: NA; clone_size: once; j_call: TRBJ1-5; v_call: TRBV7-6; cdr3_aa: CASSLVHNQPQHF; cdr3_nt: TGTGCCAGCAGCTTAGTTCACAATCAGCCCCAGCATTTT
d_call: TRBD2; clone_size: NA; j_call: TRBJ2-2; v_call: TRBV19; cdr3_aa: CASSIAGGETGELFF; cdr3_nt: TGTGCCAGTAGTATAGCGGGAGGGGAGACCGGGGAGCTGTTTTTT
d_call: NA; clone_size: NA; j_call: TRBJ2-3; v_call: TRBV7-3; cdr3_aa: CASSLRDNTDTQYF; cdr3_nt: TGTGCCAGCAGCCTTCGGGACAACACAGATACGCAGTATTTT
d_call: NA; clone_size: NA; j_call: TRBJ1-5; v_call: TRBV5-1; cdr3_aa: CASSLSGVNQPQHF; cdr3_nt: TGCGCCAGCAGCTTATCAGGGGTCAATCAGCCCCAGCATTTT
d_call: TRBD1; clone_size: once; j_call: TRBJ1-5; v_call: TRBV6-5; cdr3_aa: CASNDRGGQPQHF; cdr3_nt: TGTGCCAGCAATGACAGGGGAGGTCAGCCCCAGCATTTT
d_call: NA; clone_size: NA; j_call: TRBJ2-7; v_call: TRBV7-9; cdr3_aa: CASSSRQNSYEQYF; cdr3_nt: TGTGCCAGCAGCTCCCGACAGAACTCGTACGAGCAGTACTTC
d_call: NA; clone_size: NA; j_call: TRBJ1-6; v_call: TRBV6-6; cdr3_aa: CALGLGYNSPLHF; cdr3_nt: TGTGCTCTAGGGCTGGGCTATAATTCACCCCTCCACTTT
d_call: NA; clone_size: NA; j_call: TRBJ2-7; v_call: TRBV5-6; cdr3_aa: CASSQEYEQYF; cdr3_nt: TGTGCCAGCAGCCAAGAATACGAGCAGTACTTC
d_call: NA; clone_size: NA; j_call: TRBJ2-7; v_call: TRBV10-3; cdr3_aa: CAIRGVGAQYF; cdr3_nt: TGTGCCATCAGGGGGGTCGGGGCTCAGTACTTC
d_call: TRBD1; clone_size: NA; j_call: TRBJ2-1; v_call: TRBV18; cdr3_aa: CASTNRDRPYNEQFF; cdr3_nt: TGTGCCAGCACGAACCGGGACAGGCCATACAATGAGCAGTTCTTC
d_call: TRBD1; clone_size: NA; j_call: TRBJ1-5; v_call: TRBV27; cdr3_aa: CASSLFRGRGNQPQHF; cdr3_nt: TGTGCCAGCAGTTTATTCCGTGGCAGGGGGAATCAGCCCCAGCATTTT
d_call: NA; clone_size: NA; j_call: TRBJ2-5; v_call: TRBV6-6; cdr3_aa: CASRRLNGDGQETQYF; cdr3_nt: TGTGCCAGCAGGCGCCTGAACGGAGACGGACAAGAGACCCAGTACTTC
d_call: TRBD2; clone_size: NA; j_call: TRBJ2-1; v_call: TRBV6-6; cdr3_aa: CASIPGGGREQFF; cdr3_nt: TGTGCCAGCATACCGGGCGGGGGTCGTGAGCAGTTCTTC
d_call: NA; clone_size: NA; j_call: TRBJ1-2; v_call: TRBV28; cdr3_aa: CASSLYQGGYTF; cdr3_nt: TGTGCCAGCAGTTTATACCAGGGAGGCTACACCTTC
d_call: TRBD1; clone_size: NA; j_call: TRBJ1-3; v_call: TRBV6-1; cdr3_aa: CASSPRDRAGNTIYF; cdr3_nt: TGTGCCAGCAGCCCAAGGGACAGGGCGGGAAACACCATATATTTT
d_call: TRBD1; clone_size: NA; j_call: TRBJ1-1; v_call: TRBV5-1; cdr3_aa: CASSLGTGNTEAFF; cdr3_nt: TGCGCCAGCAGCTTGGGGACAGGGAACACTGAAGCTTTCTTT